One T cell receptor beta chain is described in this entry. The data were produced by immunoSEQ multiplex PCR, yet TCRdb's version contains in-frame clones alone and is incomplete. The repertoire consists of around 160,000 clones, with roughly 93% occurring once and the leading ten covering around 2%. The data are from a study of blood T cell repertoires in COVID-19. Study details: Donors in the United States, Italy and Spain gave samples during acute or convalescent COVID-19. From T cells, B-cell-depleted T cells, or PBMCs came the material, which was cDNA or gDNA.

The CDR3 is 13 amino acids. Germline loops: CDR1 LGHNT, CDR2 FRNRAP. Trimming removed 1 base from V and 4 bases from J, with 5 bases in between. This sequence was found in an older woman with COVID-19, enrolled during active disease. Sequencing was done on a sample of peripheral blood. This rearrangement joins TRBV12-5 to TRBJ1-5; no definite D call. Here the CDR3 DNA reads TGTGCTAGTGGTTTGGGGAGGAATCAGCCCCAGCATTTT. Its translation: CASGLGRNQPQHF. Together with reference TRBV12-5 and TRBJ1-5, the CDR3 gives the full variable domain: DARVTQTPRHKVTEMGQEVTMRCQPILGHNTVFWYRQTMMQGLELLAYFRNRAPLDDSGMPKDRFSAEMPDATLATLKIQPSEPRDSAVYFCASGLGRNQPQHFGDGTRLSIL.